These 31 T cell receptor beta chains were all obtained from the same sample, sequenced in a study of identical twins listed by TCRdb under 2016. Library prep was done by 5' RACE. The reads were generated on an Illumina HiSeq 2000. TCRdb cleaned the public reads at Q25 with fastp, built clones with MiXCR and kept in-frame beta chains. One record per CDR3 amino acid sequence lists the most common genes and DNA. Counted in this sample were 1.5 million to 2 million distinct CDR3 sequences; under 35% of them appeared once. The top ten hold around 0.25% of the sample. The sequenced material came from cord blood. The receptor set was obtained from a newborn girl in good health.

This clonotype has just a few counts. The rearrangement joins TRBV2 to TRBJ1-5; the D gene is possibly TRBD1 (6 bases). In germline, CDR1 is SNHLY, CDR2 FYNNEI. Trimming cost V 8 bases and J 2 bases, with 10 bases left between them. The CDR3 has 13 amino acids. This CDR3 is CASDWTGNQPQHF. DNA of the CDR3: TGTGCCAGCGATTGGACAGGCAATCAGCCCCAGCATTTT.

There are a few counts of this clonotype. The chain joins TRBV5-1 to TRBJ1-6; D gene unclear. With 1 base removed from V and 7 bases from J, the gap between germline ends came to 21 bases. Germline V CDR1 and CDR2: SGHRS, YFSETQ. The CDR3 extends over 18 amino acids. In DNA, the CDR3 is TGCGCCAGCAGCTTGAGTCTCATGACCGGTTCGATCAATTCACCCCTCCACTTT. Residues: CASSLSLMTGSINSPLHF.

This clonotype appeared a few times. The chain employs TRBV25-1 and TRBJ1-1; TRBD1 agrees at 10 bases. The CDR3 spans 15 residues. Germline lookup yields CDR1 MGHDK and CDR2 SYGVNS. V lost 0 bases, J lost 7 bases, and 5 bases stayed unmatched. The CDR3 spells CASSEYRGDRGEAFF. The CDR3 DNA sequence: TGTGCCAGCAGTGAATATAGGGGGGACAGGGGTGAAGCTTTCTTT.

This clonotype was observed many times. The chain carries TRBV28 and TRBJ2-3, with D possibly being TRBD1 or TRBD2 (5 bases each). Germline V lookup: CDR1 MDHEN, CDR2 SYDVKM. Trimming took 8 bases from V and 0 from J, leaving 18 bases between them. The CDR3 covers 16 residues. CDR3 sequence reads: CASGTARPLSTDTQYF. The CDR3 coding sequence is TGTGCCAGCGGGACGGCCAGACCCCTTAGCACAGATACGCAGTATTTT.

This chain uses TRBV7-2 with TRBJ2-3; TRBD2 aligns across 7 bases. Per germline, CDR1 SGHTA and CDR2 FQGNSA. The CDR3 contains 16 residues. V shed 1 base, J shed 6 bases, and the junction held 10 bases outside the gene matches. CDR3 protein: CASSLGGGSIGDTQYF. The CDR3 nucleotides read TGTGCCAGCAGCTTAGGCGGGGGATCTATAGGCGATACGCAGTATTTT.

Only a few counts were recorded for this clonotype. The rearrangement joins TRBV12-3 or TRBV12-4 to TRBJ1-2; no clear D. Between the trimmed V and J ends, which lost 3 bases and 6 bases, there was a span of 14 bases. There are 14 residues in the CDR3. The CDR3 loop is CASSFGYSHHGYTF. The CDR3 DNA sequence: TGTGCCAGCAGTTTCGGATACAGCCACCATGGCTACACCTTC.

In its sample, this clonotype was seen a few times. This sequence joins TRBV5-1 and TRBJ2-5; possible D gene TRBD1, 5 bases. Trimming took 0 bases from V and 2 from J, leaving 14 bases between them. CDR3 size: 16 residues. Germline-derived CDR1 and CDR2 are SGHRS and YFSETQ. The CDR3 sequence is CASSLVYGADQETQYF. The DNA for the CDR3 is TGCGCCAGCAGCTTGGTTTATGGGGCAGATCAAGAGACCCAGTACTTC.

The DNA of the CDR3 is TGTGCCAGCAGTTACGTACCCGGTAATCAGCCCCAGCATTTT. Its protein product is CASSYVPGNQPQHF. The chain joins TRBV6-6 to TRBJ1-5; the D is unclear. There are 14 residues in the CDR3. Germline V CDR1 and CDR2: MNHNY, SVGAGI (reference sequence). Trimming took off 2 bases at V and 4 bases at J, with 9 bases between the two ends.

The chain employs TRBV18 and TRBJ2-7; 8 nucleotides agree with TRBD2. Per germline, CDR1 KGHSH and CDR2 LQKENI. V was pared by 2 bases and J by 2 bases, with 8 bases of the junction left unmatched. This CDR3 spans 16 amino acids. The CDR3 nucleotides are TGTGCCAGCTCACCAAATTACGCGGGGGGCGCCTACGAGCAGTACTTC. As protein: CASSPNYAGGAYEQYF.

In this sample, this clonotype turned up many times. The V call is TRBV3-1, the J call TRBJ2-5, with D unclear. V lost 3 bases, J lost 1 base, and 9 bases lay in between. CDR1 and CDR2 (germline): LGHDT, YNNKEL (reference sequence). There are 14 residues in the CDR3. CDR3 nucleotide sequence: TGTGCCAGCAGCCATTCGGCCAGCCAAGAGACCCAGTACTTC. Translated, it gives CASSHSASQETQYF.

For this clonotype: A single base separates this from a much larger clone, so it may be a read error. The chain is built from TRBV10-3 and TRBJ2-3; TRBD2 matches at 7 bases. The CDR3 consists of 16 residues. Per germline, CDR1 ENHRY and CDR2 SYGVKD. CDR3 DNA sequence: TGTGCCATCGGTGAGCTGGGCGGGGGATTCACAGATACGCAGTATTTT. Translated, it gives CAIGELGGGFTDTQYF.

The chain carries TRBV7-2 and TRBJ1-1; TRBD1 might be the D (6 bases). Looked up from germline, CDR1 is SGHTA and CDR2 is FQGNSA. This CDR3 contains 14 residues. V was cut by 2 bases and J by 6 bases, with 13 bases left in between. The CDR3 spells CASSLKQGWSEAFF. The CDR3 DNA is TGTGCCAGCAGCTTAAAACAGGGCTGGTCTGAAGCTTTCTTT.

This clonotype was seen many times. The chain has TRBV10-3 and TRBJ2-5; D may be TRBD1 (6 bases). Trimming took off 2 bases at V and 2 bases at J, with 6 bases between the two ends. This CDR3 spans 13 amino acids. Germline V gene lookup returns CDR1 ENHRY and CDR2 SYGVKD. DNA of the CDR3: TGTGCCATCAGTGAGCAGGGGCAAGAGACCCAGTACTTC. Its protein product is CAISEQGQETQYF.

As for this clonotype: One junction end disagrees with the germline gene, perhaps due to a read error. The DNA of the CDR3 is TGTGCCAGCAGTACCAACCGGGGGGTACACGACTACAATGAGCAGTCCTTC. Protein sequence: CASSTNRGVHDYNEQSF. The chain recombines TRBV27 with TRBJ2-1, with 7 bases identical to TRBD2. Germline V CDR1 and CDR2: MNHEY, SMNVEV (reference sequence). CDR3 length equals 17 residues.

This clonotype was observed a handful of times. The chain carries TRBV12-3 or TRBV12-4 and TRBJ1-1; D is unclear. This CDR3 has 10 amino acids. Trimming shortened V by 3 bases and J by 12 bases, and 8 bases separated the two germline ends. CDR3 coding DNA: TGTGCCAGCAGTTTGAGCGGGCCTTTCTTT. Residues: CASSLSGPFF.

The chain couples TRBV12-3 or TRBV12-4 to TRBJ1-1; D remains unclear. With 4 bases removed from V and 8 bases from J, the gap between germline ends came to 11 bases. This CDR3 has 12 residues. The CDR3 DNA is TGTGCCAGCAGTTCCACTGACCCCGAAGCTTTCTTT. This encodes CASSSTDPEAFF.

The genes are TRBV12-3 or TRBV12-4 and TRBJ1-2; 8 bases are a match to TRBD1. The J segment lost 5 bases and the V segment lost 6 bases, leaving 8 bases of the junction unmatched. CDR3 size: 14 residues. CDR3 amino acids: CASSSMGQVYGYTF. The CDR3 DNA sequence: TGTGCCAGCAGCTCGATGGGACAGGTTTATGGCTACACCTTC.

V usage is TRBV20-1 and J usage is TRBJ1-6, with D tentatively TRBD1 (5 bases). Deletions cut 6 bases from V and 7 bases from J, with 19 bases between. Germline CDR1 is DFQATT and CDR2 is SNEGSKA (reference sequence). This CDR3 contains 15 residues. CDR3 nucleotides: TGCAGTGCGGAACCACCTACAAAGGGGAATTCACCCCTCCACTTT. The encoded protein is CSAEPPTKGNSPLHF.

This clonotype was seen ten or more times. Given a much more abundant clone one base away, this may be a read error. V is TRBV9 and J is TRBJ2-1; D is unclear. TRBJ2-7 explains the end of the DNA better; the J call may be wrong. There are 11 residues in the CDR3. Germline loops: CDR1 SGDLS, CDR2 YYNGEE. CDR3 region: CASSVYNEQYF. The DNA for the CDR3 is TGTGCCAGCAGCGTCTACAATGAGCAGTACTTC.

This clonotype was picked up a small number of times. The chain employs TRBV25-1 and TRBJ1-2, with a weak D call TRBD1 (6 bases). CDR1 is MGHDK and CDR2 is SYGVNS in the germline V gene. The CDR3 has 12 residues. V was clipped by 8 bases and J by 2 bases, with 9 bases between them. CDR3 in amino acids: CASVGGNYGYTF. The DNA of the CDR3 is TGTGCCAGCGTAGGGGGGAACTATGGCTACACCTTC.

This clonotype came up many times. J is TRBJ2-1 and V is TRBV5-8; D unresolved. Trimming took 2 bases from V and 0 from J, leaving 15 bases between them. The germline CDR1 and CDR2 sequences are SGHTS and YDEGEE. The CDR3 is 17 amino acids. DNA of the CDR3: TGTGCCAGCAGCTTTTCCCTTTTTGGTGTCTCCTACAATGAGCAGTTCTTC. As protein: CASSFSLFGVSYNEQFF.

The rearrangement uses TRBV11-2 and TRBJ1-2; D is unclear. This CDR3 has 15 residues. The germline V and J ends were trimmed by 5 bases and 3 bases, with 16 bases remaining between them. Germline loops: CDR1 SGHAT, CDR2 FQNNGV. CDR3 in DNA: TGTGCCAGCAGCCCGCGGTCGGGGAACTACTATGGCTACACCTTC. Translation gives CASSPRSGNYYGYTF.

This clonotype was observed a handful of times. The CDR3 coding sequence is TGTGCCAGCGGGGGGATAGCGGGGAACACCGGGGAGCTGTTTTTT. The encoded protein is CASGGIAGNTGELFF. The chain employs TRBV27 and TRBJ2-2, with TRBD2 matching 7 bases. The CDR3 loop spans 15 amino acids. V shed 8 bases, J shed 1 base, and the junction held 7 bases outside the gene matches. Germline V lookup: CDR1 MNHEY, CDR2 SMNVEV (reference sequence).

V gene TRBV2 combines with J gene TRBJ2-1, with D tentatively TRBD2 (7 bases). V lost 4 bases, J lost 7 bases, and 17 bases lay in between. The germline CDR1 and CDR2 sequences are SNHLY and FYNNEI. This CDR3 contains 15 residues. CDR3 sequence reads: CASSVGAGAVNEQFF. CDR3 DNA: TGTGCCAGCAGTGTGGGGGCGGGAGCGGTTAATGAGCAGTTCTTC. The full variable domain, with the rest looked up from reference TRBV2 and TRBJ2-1, is EPEVTQTPSHQVTQMGQEVILRCVPISNHLYFYWYRQILGQKVEFLVSFYNNEISEKSEIFDDQFSVERPDGSNFTLKIRSTKLEDSAMYFCASSVGAGAVNEQFFGPGTRLTVL.

The chain is built from TRBV7-9 and TRBJ1-6, with D possibly TRBD1 on 6 matching bases. Germline CDR1 SEHNR, CDR2 FQNEAQ (reference sequence). This CDR3 has 15 amino acids. With 1 base removed from V and 7 bases from J, the gap between germline ends came to 11 bases. The CDR3 DNA reads as TGTGCCAGCAGCTTAGACCGGACAGCCAATTCACCCCTCCACTTT. It specifies CASSLDRTANSPLHF.

The genes are TRBV15 and TRBJ1-5; the D gene is possibly TRBD1 (5 bases). The length of the CDR3 is 13 residues. V was shortened by 2 bases and J by 4 bases, with 6 bases between the two germline ends. CDR1 and CDR2 from the germline V gene are LNHNV and YYDKDF (reference sequence). The CDR3 protein is CATSRRGNQPQHF. CDR3 DNA: TGTGCCACCAGCAGAAGGGGAAATCAGCCCCAGCATTTT. Combining the CDR3 with reference TRBV15 and TRBJ1-5 gives the whole variable domain DAMVIQNPRYQVTQFGKPVTLSCSQTLNHNVMYWYQQKSSQAPKLLFHYYDKDFNNEADTPDNFQSRRPNTSFCFLDIRSPGLGDTAMYLCATSRRGNQPQHFGDGTRLSIL.

In this sample, this clonotype turned up many times. The V gene is TRBV7-2, the J gene TRBJ2-3; 7 bases line up with TRBD2. The CDR3 contains 18 residues. With V trimmed by 0 bases and J by 0 bases, 9 bases remained unmatched. Looked up from germline, CDR1 is SGHTA and CDR2 is FQGNSA. The CDR3 is CASSLALLAATSTDTQYF. CDR3 coding DNA: TGTGCCAGCAGCTTAGCCCTTCTAGCGGCCACTAGCACAGATACGCAGTATTTT.

The chain combines TRBV4-1 with TRBJ1-2; 8 bases are shared with TRBD1. The germline gives CDR1 MGHRA, CDR2 YSYEKL. The V gene end was trimmed by 0 bases and the J gene end by 6 bases; junction bases not matched to a gene: 6. This CDR3 region has 15 residues. CDR3 DNA: TGCGCCAGCAGCCAAGATGGGACAGGCTACGATGGCTACACCTTC. It specifies CASSQDGTGYDGYTF.

This chain joins TRBV5-1 and TRBJ1-5; 7 nucleotides line up with TRBD1. Losses at the gene ends were 0 bases for V and 4 bases for J; bases not matched to a gene: 16. Germline V gene sequence: CDR1 SGHRS, CDR2 YFSETQ. The CDR3 sequence is 19 residues long. CDR3 bases: TGCGCCAGCAGCTTGGAAAACGGATTAGGCAGGGGGTCAAATCAGCCCCAGCATTTT. It is translated as CASSLENGLGRGSNQPQHF.

This clonotype occurred many times. For the CDR3, the DNA is TGTGCCAGCAATATAGACTTTTCTAGCACAGATACGCAGTATTTT. Its protein product is CASNIDFSSTDTQYF. V is TRBV7-2 and J is TRBJ2-3; D ambiguous. Trimming removed 7 bases from V and 0 bases from J, with 14 bases in between. Germline V gives CDR1 SGHTA, CDR2 FQGNSA. The CDR3 covers 15 residues. The full variable domain, its missing parts supplied by reference TRBV7-2 and TRBJ2-3, is GAGVSQSPSNKVTEKGKDVELRCDPISGHTALYWYRQSLGQGLEFLIYFQGNSAPDKSGLPSDRFSAERTGGSVSTLTIQRTQQEDSAVYLCASNIDFSSTDTQYFGPGTRLTVL.

This rearrangement joins TRBV5-1 to TRBJ2-5, with D possibly TRBD2 on 6 matching bases. The CDR3 contains 16 residues. Germline V lookup: CDR1 SGHRS, CDR2 YFSETQ. Trimming removed 0 bases at V and 3 bases at J, with 15 bases between. The CDR3, as DNA: TGCGCCAGCAGCTTGGATAGGCGGGTAGCGGAAGAGACCCAGTACTTC. Translation gives CASSLDRRVAEETQYF.